The 7 T cell receptor beta chains below were found in one sample sequenced in a study of shared clonotypes between healthy human individuals. Clones were read by immunoSEQ multiplex PCR, and TCRdb kept only the in-frame ones, dropping some. Counted here are approximately 1,500,000 clones, over 95% occurring once; the ten biggest clones make up 1% to 1.5%. The sequenced sample consisted of naive CD4+ T cells sorted from blood. Subset reported: CD45RA+ positively selected. The receptors derive from a man aged 25-40 years in good health.

The chain joins TRBV10-3 to TRBJ2-7, with a weak D call TRBD2 (6 bases). The CDR3 is 16 amino acids. The germline gives CDR1 ENHRY, CDR2 SYGVKD. Trimming shortened V by 6 bases and J by 0 bases, and 18 bases separated the two germline ends. The chain's CDR3 is CAIRGIEGGNSYEQYF. Written as DNA, the CDR3 is TGTGCCATCAGAGGGATTGAGGGCGGGAACTCCTACGAGCAGTACTTC.

J is TRBJ2-7 and V is TRBV5-1, with D possibly matching TRBD2 (7 bases). V lost 8 bases, J lost 3 bases, and 15 bases lay in between. Per germline, CDR1 SGHRS and CDR2 YFSETQ. This CDR3 contains 13 residues. The chain's CDR3 is CASNQGGGYEQYF. The CDR3 region has the DNA TGCGCCAGTAATCAGGGAGGGGGCTACGAGCAGTACTTC. Together with reference TRBV5-1 and TRBJ2-7, the CDR3 gives the full variable domain: KAGVTQTPRYLIKTRGQQVTLSCSPISGHRSVSWYQQTPGQGLQFLFEYFSETQRNKGNFPGRFSGRQFSNSRSEMNVSTLELGDSALYLCASNQGGGYEQYFGPGTRLTVT.

V gene TRBV5-1 combines with J gene TRBJ2-7; 7 bases are a match to TRBD2. The V gene's germline CDR1 is SGHRS and CDR2 YFSETQ. V lost 4 bases and J lost 1; bases outside the gene matches: 8. The CDR3 length is 15 residues. CDR3 nucleotides: TGCGCCAGCAGCCGCGCTGTCGGGGGGTCCTACGAGCAGTACTTC. It yields the protein CASSRAVGGSYEQYF.

This chain joins TRBV11-2 and TRBJ2-1; D remains ambiguous. This CDR3 has 15 residues. V shed 5 bases and J shed 3 bases, with 14 bases lying between them. Germline lookup yields CDR1 SGHAT and CDR2 FQNNGV. The CDR3 is CASSRVLDRYNEQFF. The CDR3 bases are TGTGCCAGCAGCCGAGTCCTGGACCGCTACAATGAGCAGTTCTTC.

The genes are TRBV10-3 and TRBJ2-2; D is perhaps TRBD2 (6 bases). The CDR3 length is 15 residues. Germline V lookup: CDR1 ENHRY, CDR2 SYGVKD. Trimming cost V 8 bases and J 2 bases, with 15 bases left between them. The CDR3 DNA reads as TGTGCCATCGCGATCCTAGCGATAAACACCGGGGAGCTGTTTTTT. Its protein is CAIAILAINTGELFF.

The J gene is TRBJ2-2, the V gene TRBV11-2; D remains unclear. This CDR3 comprises 16 residues. Germline CDR1 reads SGHAT; CDR2 reads FQNNGV. V was trimmed by 5 bases and J by 1 base, leaving 14 bases between them. In DNA, the CDR3 is TGTGCCAGCAGCCGAGGTTTGATACAGAACACCGGGGAGCTGTTTTTT. The encoded protein is CASSRGLIQNTGELFF.

The V and J genes are TRBV27 and TRBJ2-7, with 7 bases fitting TRBD1. The CDR3 totals 15 residues. V shed 2 bases and J 3 bases; nucleotides not matched to a gene: 7. Per germline, CDR1 MNHEY and CDR2 SMNVEV (reference sequence). CDR3 in amino acids: CASSLSTGDGYEQYF. DNA of the CDR3: TGTGCCAGCAGTTTAAGTACAGGGGACGGCTACGAGCAGTACTTC.